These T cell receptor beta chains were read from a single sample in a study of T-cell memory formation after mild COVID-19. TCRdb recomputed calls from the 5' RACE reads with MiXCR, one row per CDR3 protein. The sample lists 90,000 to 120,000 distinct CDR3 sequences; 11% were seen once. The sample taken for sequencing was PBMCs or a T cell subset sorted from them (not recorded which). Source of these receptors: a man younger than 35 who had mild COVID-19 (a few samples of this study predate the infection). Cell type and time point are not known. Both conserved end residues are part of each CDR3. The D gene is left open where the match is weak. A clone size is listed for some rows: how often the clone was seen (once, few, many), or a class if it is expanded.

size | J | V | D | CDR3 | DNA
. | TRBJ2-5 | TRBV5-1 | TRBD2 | CASSFAGGYQETQYF | TGCGCCAGCAGCTTCGCGGGGGGCTATCAAGAGACCCAGTACTTC
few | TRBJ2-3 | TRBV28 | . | CASSRDLTSTDTQYF | TGTGCCAGCAGCCGGGACTTGACTAGCACAGATACGCAGTATTTT
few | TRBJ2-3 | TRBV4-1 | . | CASSQFRQGTDTQYF | TGCGCCAGCAGCCAATTTAGACAGGGCACAGATACGCAGTATTTT
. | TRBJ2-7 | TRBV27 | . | CASSSTRDEQYF | TGTGCCAGCAGTTCGACTAGAGACGAGCAGTACTTC
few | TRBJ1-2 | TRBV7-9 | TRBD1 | CASSSTGISNYGYTF | TGTGCCAGCAGCTCGACAGGGATCAGCAACTATGGCTACACCTTC
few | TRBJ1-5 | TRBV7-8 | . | CASSLWRGGQPQHF | TGTGCCAGCAGCTTATGGCGAGGCGGTCAGCCCCAGCATTTT
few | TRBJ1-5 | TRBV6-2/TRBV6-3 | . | CASSYWTVNQPQHF | TGTGCCAGCAGTTACTGGACAGTTAATCAGCCCCAGCATTTT
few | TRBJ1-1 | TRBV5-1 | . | CASRLWTVGRGTEAFF | TGCGCCAGCAGGTTGTGGACAGTCGGGAGGGGCACTGAAGCTTTCTTT
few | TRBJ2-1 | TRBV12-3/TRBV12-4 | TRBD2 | CASRLLAGGLNEQFF | TGTGCCAGCAGGCTCCTGGCGGGGGGCTTGAATGAGCAGTTCTTC
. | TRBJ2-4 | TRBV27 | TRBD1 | CASSPQGSLAKNIQYF | TGTGCCAGCAGTCCACAGGGGTCTTTAGCCAAAAACATTCAGTACTTC
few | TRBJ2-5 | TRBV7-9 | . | CASSLDLRGGQETQYF | TGTGCCAGCAGCTTAGATCTCAGGGGAGGTCAAGAGACCCAGTACTTC
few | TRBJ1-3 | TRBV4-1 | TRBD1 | CASSQISNRGGNTIYF | TGCGCCAGCAGCCAAATCTCAAACAGGGGAGGAAACACCATATATTTT
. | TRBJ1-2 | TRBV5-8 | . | CASSSRADEGNGYTF | TGTGCCAGCAGCTCCCGTGCAGATGAGGGGAACGGCTACACCTTC
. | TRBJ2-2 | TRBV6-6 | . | CASSYPNGGAGTGELFF | TGTGCCAGCAGTTACCCTAACGGAGGGGCAGGCACCGGGGAGCTGTTTTTT
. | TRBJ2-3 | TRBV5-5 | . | CASSLGAASTDTQYF | TGTGCCAGCAGCTTGGGGGCAGCGAGCACAGATACGCAGTATTTT
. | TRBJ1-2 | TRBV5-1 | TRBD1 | CASSLDGQGVKGYTF | TGCGCCAGCAGCTTGGATGGACAGGGGGTAAAAGGCTACACCTTC
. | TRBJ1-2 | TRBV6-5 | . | CASSMGLYGYTF | TGTGCCAGCAGTATGGGCCTCTATGGCTACACCTTC
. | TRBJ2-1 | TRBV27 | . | CASKQYNEQFF | TGTGCCAGCAAGCAGTACAATGAGCAGTTCTTC
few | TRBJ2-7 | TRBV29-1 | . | CSVAGAEQYF | TGCAGCGTTGCGGGTGCAGAGCAGTACTTC
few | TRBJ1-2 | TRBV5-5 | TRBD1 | CASSYRDSTYGYTF | TGTGCCAGCAGCTACCGGGACAGCACCTATGGCTACACCTTC
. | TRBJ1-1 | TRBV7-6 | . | CASSIGAPGTEAFF | TGTGCCAGCAGCATCGGAGCTCCAGGCACTGAAGCTTTCTTT
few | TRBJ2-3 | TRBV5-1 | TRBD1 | CASSLRGLGTDTQYF | TGCGCCAGCAGCTTAAGGGGGCTGGGCACAGATACGCAGTATTTT
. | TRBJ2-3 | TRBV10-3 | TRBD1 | CAISGLGTGKTQYF | TGTGCCATCAGTGGACTCGGGACAGGAAAAACGCAGTATTTT
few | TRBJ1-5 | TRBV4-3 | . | CASSQDSWVEPQHF | TGCGCCAGCAGCCAAGATAGCTGGGTAGAGCCCCAGCATTTT
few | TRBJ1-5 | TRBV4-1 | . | CASSQLQGNQPQHF | TGCGCCAGCAGCCAGCTACAGGGAAATCAGCCCCAGCATTTT
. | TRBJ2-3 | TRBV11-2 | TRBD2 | CASSSGLAGHSSTDTQYF | TGTGCCAGCAGCTCGGGACTAGCGGGGCATTCTAGCACAGATACGCAGTATTTT
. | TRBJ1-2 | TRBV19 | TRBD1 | CASYTGTAYGYTF | TGTGCCAGTTACACCGGGACAGCCTATGGCTACACCTTC
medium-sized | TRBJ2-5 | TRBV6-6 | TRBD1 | CASSAGGGSQYF | TGTGCCAGCAGTGCAGGGGGCGGGTCCCAGTACTTC
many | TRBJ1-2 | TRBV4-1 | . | CASSLKGWMDGYTF | TGCGCCAGCAGCCTAAAAGGGTGGATGGATGGCTACACCTTC
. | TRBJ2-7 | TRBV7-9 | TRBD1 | CASSLEWDSFYEQYF | TGTGCCAGCAGCTTAGAGTGGGACAGTTTCTACGAGCAGTACTTC
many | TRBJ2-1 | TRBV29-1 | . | CSVEVTSGNEQFF | TGCAGCGTTGAAGTAACCTCGGGGAATGAGCAGTTCTTC
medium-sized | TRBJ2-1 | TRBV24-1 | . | CATSDRLYNEQFF | TGTGCCACCAGTGATCGTCTCTACAATGAGCAGTTCTTC
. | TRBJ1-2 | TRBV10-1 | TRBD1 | CASSAGTELYGYTF | TGCGCCAGCTCGGCAGGGACAGAACTGTATGGCTACACCTTC
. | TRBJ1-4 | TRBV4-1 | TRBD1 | CASSPFGTGDEKLFF | TGCGCCAGCAGCCCGTTTGGGACAGGGGATGAAAAACTGTTTTTT
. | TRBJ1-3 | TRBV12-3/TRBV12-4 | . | CASSSGWGVGNTIYF | TGTGCCAGCAGTTCCGGTTGGGGGGTTGGAAACACCATATATTTT